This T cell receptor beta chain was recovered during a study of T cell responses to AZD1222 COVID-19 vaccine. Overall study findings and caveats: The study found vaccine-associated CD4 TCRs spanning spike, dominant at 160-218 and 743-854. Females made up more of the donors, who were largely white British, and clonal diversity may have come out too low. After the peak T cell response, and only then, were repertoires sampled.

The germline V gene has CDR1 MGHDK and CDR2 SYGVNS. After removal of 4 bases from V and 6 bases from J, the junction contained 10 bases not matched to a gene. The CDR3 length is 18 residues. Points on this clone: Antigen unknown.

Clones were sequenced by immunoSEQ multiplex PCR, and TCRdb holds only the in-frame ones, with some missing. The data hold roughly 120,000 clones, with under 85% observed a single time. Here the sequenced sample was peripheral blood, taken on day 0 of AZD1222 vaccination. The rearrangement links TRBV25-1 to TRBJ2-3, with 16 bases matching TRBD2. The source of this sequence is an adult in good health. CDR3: CASSGGLAGGPSVDTQYF. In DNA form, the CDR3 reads TGTGCCAGCAGTGGGGGACTAGCGGGGGGGCCTTCAGTGGATACGCAGTATTTT.